This T cell receptor (beta chain) is drawn from a study of blood T cell repertoires in COVID-19. Across the whole study: T cells, B-cell-depleted T cells, or PBMCs supplied cDNA or gDNA.

This CDR3 has 13 amino acids. Germline V gives CDR1 SGHTA, CDR2 FQGNSA. V lost 5 bases, J lost 0 bases, and 7 bases lay in between. In the original processing: Counts of nucleated cells, estimated from reference gene primer amplification, were obtained. Here immunoSEQ multiplex PCR was the method, and the copy in TCRdb shows in-frame clones only, minus some. The V and J calls and clone size come from that table; D and trimming were worked out from the DNA. The sample shows 150,000 to 200,000 clones, about 88% of them seen only once. The V call is TRBV7-2, the J call TRBJ1-2, with TRBD1 as a possible D gene (5 bases). The sequence was collected from a man in his 60s with active or convalescent COVID-19. Sequencing was performed on peripheral blood. This CDR3 is CASSEQANYGYTF. DNA for the CDR3: TGTGCCAGCAGCGAACAGGCTAACTATGGCTACACCTTC. The full variable domain, with the rest looked up from reference TRBV7-2 and TRBJ1-2, is GAGVSQSPSNKVTEKGKDVELRCDPISGHTALYWYRQSLGQGLEFLIYFQGNSAPDKSGLPSDRFSAERTGGSVSTLTIQRTQQEDSAVYLCASSEQANYGYTFGSGTRLTVV.